The T cell receptor beta chain described here comes from a study of metastatic and nonmetastatic thyroid tumors. Study-level background: Repertoires from malignant and benign thyroid patients were compared across blood and tumor or nodule tissue.

Patients underwent thyroid surgery, and none had received any treatment before it. In the original processing: CDR3 differences across clinicopathological groups were used to build a distant-metastasis classifier for papillary thyroid cancer. MiXCR re-clonotyped the PCR reads for TCRdb. These V and J calls originate from TCRdb's pipeline instead of the authors' own analysis. The repertoire consists of around 44,000 clones, with roughly 27% occurring once and the leading ten covering approximately 9.8%. This clone was counted at least ten times. Its antigen remains unknown. Study results and limitations: Malignant tumors reportedly showed significantly higher TCR beta diversity than benign nodules in both blood and tumor.

From germline, CDR1 is SGHNT and CDR2 YYREEE (reference sequence). With V trimmed by 10 bases and J by 5 bases, 6 bases remained unmatched. The CDR3 covers 14 residues. The clonotype comes from a male donor with papillary thyroid cancer or a benign thyroid nodule (not recorded which). Some clones in this sample may be carry-over from other donors' samples. The J gene is TRBJ2-5, the V gene TRBV5-4; 15 nucleotides align to TRBD2. The sample consisted of blood. The CDR3 nucleotides are TGTGCCGGCGGACTAGCGGGAGGGCCGGAGACCCAGTACTTC. Residues: CAGGLAGGPETQYF.